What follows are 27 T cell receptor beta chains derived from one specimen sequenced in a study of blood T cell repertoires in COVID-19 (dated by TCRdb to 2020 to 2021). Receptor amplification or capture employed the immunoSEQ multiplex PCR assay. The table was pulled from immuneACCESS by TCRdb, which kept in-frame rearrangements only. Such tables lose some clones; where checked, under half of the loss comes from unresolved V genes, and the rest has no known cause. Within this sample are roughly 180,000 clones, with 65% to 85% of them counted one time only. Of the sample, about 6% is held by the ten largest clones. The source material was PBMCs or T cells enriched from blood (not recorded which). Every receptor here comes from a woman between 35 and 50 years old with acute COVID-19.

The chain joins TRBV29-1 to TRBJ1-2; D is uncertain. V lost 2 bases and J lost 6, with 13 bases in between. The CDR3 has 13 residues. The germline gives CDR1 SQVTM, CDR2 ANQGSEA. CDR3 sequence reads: CSVENPQQNGYTF. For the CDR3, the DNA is TGCAGCGTTGAAAATCCCCAACAGAATGGCTACACCTTC. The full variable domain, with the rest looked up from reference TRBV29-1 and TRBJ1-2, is SAVISQKPSRDICQRGTSLTIQCQVDSQVTMMFWYRQQPGQSLTLIATANQGSEATYESGFVIDKFPISRPNLTFSTLTVSNMSPEDSSIYLCSVENPQQNGYTFGSGTRLTVV.

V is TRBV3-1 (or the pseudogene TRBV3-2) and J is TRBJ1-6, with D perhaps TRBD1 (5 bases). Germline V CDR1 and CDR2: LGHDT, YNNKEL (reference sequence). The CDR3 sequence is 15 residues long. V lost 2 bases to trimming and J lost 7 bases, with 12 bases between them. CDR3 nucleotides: TGTGCCAGCAGCCAACGGGGAGGACACAATTCACCCCTCCACTTT. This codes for CASSQRGGHNSPLHF.

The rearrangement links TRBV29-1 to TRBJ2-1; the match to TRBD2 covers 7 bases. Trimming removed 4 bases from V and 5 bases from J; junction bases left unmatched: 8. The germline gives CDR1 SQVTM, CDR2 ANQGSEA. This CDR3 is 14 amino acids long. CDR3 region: CSVGVAGVHNEQFF. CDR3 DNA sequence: TGCAGCGTTGGGGTAGCGGGTGTCCACAATGAGCAGTTCTTC.

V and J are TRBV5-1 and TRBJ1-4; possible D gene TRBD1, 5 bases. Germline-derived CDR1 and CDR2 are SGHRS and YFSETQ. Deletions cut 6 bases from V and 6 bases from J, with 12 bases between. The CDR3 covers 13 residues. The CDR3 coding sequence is TGCGCCAGCAAGCAGGGAGGGGATGAAAAACTGTTTTTT. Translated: CASKQGGDEKLFF. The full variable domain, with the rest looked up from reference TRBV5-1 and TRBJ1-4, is KAGVTQTPRYLIKTRGQQVTLSCSPISGHRSVSWYQQTPGQGLQFLFEYFSETQRNKGNFPGRFSGRQFSNSRSEMNVSTLELGDSALYLCASKQGGDEKLFFGSGTQLSVL.

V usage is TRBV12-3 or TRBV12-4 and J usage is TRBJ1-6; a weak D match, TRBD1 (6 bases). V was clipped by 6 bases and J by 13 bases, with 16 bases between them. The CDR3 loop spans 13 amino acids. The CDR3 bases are TGTGCCAGCAGAGACAGGTTGTCTAGGCCCCTCCACTTT. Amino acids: CASRDRLSRPLHF.

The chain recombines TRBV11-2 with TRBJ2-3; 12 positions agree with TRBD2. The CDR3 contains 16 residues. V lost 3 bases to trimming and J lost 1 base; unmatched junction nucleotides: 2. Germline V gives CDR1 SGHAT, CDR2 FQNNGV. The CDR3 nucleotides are TGTGCCAGCAGCTTTCTAGCGGGAGGGCGCACAGATACGCAGTATTTT. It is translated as CASSFLAGGRTDTQYF.

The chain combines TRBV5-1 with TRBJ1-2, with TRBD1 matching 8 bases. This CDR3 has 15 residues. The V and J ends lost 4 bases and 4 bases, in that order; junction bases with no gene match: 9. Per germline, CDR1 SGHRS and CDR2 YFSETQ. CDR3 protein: CASSLSGQGSYGYTF. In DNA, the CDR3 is TGCGCCAGCAGCCTCTCCGGACAGGGATCCTATGGCTACACCTTC.

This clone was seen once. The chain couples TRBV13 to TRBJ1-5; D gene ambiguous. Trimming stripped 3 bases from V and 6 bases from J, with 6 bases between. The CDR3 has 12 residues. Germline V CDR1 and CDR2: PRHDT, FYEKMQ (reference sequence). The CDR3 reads CASSFHGQPQHF. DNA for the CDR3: TGTGCCAGCAGCTTCCACGGTCAGCCCCAGCATTTT.

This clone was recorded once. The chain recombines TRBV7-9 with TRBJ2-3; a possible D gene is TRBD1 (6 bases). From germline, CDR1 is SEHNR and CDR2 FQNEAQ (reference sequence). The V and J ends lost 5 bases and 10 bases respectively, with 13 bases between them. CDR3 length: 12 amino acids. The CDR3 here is CASSRDILAQYF. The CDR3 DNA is TGTGCCAGCAGCCGGGACATTTTGGCGCAGTATTTT.

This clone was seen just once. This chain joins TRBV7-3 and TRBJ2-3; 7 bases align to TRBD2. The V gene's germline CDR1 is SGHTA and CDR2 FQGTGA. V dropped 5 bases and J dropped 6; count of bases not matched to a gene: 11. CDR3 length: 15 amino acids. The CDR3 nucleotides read TGTGCCAGCAGCCCAGGACTAGTCTATCCGGATACGCAGTATTTT. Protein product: CASSPGLVYPDTQYF.

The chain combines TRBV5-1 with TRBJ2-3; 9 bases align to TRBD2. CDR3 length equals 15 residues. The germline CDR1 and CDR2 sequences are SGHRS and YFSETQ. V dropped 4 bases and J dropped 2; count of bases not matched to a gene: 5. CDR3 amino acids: CASSNAGGNTDTQYF. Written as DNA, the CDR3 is TGCGCCAGCAGCAACGCGGGAGGGAACACAGATACGCAGTATTTT. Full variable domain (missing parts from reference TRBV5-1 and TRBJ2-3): KAGVTQTPRYLIKTRGQQVTLSCSPISGHRSVSWYQQTPGQGLQFLFEYFSETQRNKGNFPGRFSGRQFSNSRSEMNVSTLELGDSALYLCASSNAGGNTDTQYFGPGTRLTVL.

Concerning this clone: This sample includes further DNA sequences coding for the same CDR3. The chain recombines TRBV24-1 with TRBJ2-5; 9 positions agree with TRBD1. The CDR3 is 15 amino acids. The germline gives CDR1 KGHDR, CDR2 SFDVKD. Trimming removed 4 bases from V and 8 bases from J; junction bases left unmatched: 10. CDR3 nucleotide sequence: TGTGCCACCAGTGACTTTCCGACAGGGGGGGAAACCCAGTACTTC. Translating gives CATSDFPTGGETQYF.

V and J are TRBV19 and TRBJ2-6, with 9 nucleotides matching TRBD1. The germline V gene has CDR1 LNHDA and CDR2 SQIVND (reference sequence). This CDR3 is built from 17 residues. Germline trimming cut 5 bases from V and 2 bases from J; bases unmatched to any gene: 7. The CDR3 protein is CASSGVRTGAGANVLTF. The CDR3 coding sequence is TGTGCCAGTAGTGGGGTTCGGACAGGGGCTGGGGCCAACGTCCTGACTTTC.

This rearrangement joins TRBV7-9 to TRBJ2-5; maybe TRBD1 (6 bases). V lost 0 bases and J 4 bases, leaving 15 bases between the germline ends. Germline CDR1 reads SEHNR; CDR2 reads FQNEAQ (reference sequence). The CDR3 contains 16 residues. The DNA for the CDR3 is TGTGCCAGCAGCTTAGCTGCGGGCAGGGGACGAGAGACCCAGTACTTC. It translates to CASSLAAGRGRETQYF.

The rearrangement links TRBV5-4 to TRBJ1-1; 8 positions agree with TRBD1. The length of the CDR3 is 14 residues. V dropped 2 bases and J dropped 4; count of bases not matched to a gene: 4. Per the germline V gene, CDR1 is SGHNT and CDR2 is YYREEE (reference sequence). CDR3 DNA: TGTGCCAGCAGCTTACAGGGGGGCGGCACTGAAGCTTTCTTT. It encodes CASSLQGGGTEAFF.

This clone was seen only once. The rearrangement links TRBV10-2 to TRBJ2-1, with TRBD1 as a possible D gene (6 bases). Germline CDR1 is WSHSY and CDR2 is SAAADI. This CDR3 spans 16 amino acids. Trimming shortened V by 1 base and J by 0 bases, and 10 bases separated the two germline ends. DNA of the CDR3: TGCGCCAGCAGTGAGTTTGACAGGAGCTCCTACAATGAGCAGTTCTTC. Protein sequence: CASSEFDRSSYNEQFF.

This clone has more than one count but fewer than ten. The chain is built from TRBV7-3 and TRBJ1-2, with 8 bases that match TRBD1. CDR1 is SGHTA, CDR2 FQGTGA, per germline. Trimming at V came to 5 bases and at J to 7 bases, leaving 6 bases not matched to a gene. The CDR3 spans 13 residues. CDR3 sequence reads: CASSLDRAGGYTF. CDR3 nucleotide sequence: TGTGCCAGCAGCCTGGACAGGGCAGGTGGCTACACCTTC.

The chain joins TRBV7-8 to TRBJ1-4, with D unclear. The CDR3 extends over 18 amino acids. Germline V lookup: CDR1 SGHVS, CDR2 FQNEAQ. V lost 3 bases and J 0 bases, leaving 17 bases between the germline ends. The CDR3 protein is CASSFRNRNPATNEKLFF. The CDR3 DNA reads TGTGCCAGCAGCTTTCGCAACAGAAATCCTGCAACTAATGAAAAACTGTTTTTT.

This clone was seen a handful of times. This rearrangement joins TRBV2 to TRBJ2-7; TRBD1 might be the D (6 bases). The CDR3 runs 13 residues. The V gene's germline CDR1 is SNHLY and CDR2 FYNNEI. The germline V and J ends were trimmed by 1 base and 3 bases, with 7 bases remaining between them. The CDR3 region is CASSEGGLYEQYF. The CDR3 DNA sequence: TGTGCCAGCAGTGAAGGGGGGCTCTACGAGCAGTACTTC.

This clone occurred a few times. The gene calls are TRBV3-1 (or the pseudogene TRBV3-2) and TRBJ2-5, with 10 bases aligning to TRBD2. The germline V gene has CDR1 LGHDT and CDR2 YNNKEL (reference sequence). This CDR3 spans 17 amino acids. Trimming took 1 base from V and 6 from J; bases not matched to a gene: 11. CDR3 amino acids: CASSQAGTSDVKKTQYF. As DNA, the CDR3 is TGTGCCAGCAGCCAAGCAGGGACTAGCGACGTGAAGAAGACCCAGTACTTC.

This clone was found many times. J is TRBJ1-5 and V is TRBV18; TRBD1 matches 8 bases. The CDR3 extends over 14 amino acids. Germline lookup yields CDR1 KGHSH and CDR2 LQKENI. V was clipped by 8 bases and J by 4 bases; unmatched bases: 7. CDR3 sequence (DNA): TGTGCCAGCCGCTCGACAGGGGATAATCAGCCCCAGCATTTT. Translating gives CASRSTGDNQPQHF.

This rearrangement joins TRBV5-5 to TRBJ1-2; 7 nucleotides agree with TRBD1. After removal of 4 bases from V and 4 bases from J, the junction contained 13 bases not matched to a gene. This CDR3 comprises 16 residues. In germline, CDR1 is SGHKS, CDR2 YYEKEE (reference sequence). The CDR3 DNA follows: TGTGCCAGCAGCCAACAGGGGCTGGGTTTAAGCTATGGCTACACCTTC. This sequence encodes CASSQQGLGLSYGYTF.

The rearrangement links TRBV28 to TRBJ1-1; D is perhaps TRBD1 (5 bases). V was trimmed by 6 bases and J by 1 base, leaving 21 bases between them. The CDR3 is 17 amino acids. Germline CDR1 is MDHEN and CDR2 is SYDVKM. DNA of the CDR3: TGTGCCAGCAGCCCCGACAGATCCAGTTCGGCGAACACTGAAGCTTTCTTT. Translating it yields CASSPDRSSSANTEAFF.

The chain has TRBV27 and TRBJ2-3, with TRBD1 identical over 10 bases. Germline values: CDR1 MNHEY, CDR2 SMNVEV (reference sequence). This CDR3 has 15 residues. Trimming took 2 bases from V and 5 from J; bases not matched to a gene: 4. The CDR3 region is CASSLRTGGEDTQYF. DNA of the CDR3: TGTGCCAGCAGTTTACGGACAGGGGGGGAAGATACGCAGTATTTT.

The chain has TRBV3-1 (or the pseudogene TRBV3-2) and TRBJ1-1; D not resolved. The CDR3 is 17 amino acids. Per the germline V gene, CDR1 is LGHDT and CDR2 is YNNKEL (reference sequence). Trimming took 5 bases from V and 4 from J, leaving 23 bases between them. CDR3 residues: CASSKRNGFRSVTEAFF. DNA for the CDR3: TGTGCCAGCAGCAAGCGCAACGGGTTTCGGTCCGTCACTGAAGCTTTCTTT.

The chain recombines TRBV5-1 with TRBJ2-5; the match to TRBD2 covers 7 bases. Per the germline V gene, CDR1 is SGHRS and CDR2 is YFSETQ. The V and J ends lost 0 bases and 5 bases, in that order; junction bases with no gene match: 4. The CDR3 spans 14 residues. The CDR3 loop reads CASSLVPAGETQYF. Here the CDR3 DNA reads TGCGCCAGCAGCTTGGTCCCAGCGGGGGAGACCCAGTACTTC.

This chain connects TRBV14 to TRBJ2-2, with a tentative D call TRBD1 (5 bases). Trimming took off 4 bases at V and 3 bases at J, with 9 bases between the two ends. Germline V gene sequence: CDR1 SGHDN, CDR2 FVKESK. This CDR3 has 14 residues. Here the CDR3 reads CASSRSGYTGELFF. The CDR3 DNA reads TGTGCCAGCAGCCGTTCAGGGTACACCGGGGAGCTGTTTTTT.